Shown below are 8 T cell receptor beta chains from a single sample sequenced in a study of tumor-infiltrating lymphocytes in primary liver carcinoma. The blood RNA (from unsorted whole blood) was obtained, and germline DNA was also extracted. TCR beta cDNA was prepared out of roughly 490 ng total RNA by means of a constant-region primer. TCR beta libraries came from three nested multiplex PCR rounds using slightly modified ARM-PCR. Primers for the first two PCR rounds were TRBV1-TRBV30 forward primers and a C-beta reverse primer (around 10 cycles per round). TCRdb re-analysed the multiplex PCR reads in MiXCR, keeping a single row per CDR3 protein. The sample shows roughly 180,000 distinct CDR3 sequences, 60% of them seen only once. Input material: peripheral blood. These receptors were collected from a man aged 35 to 55 with primary liver carcinoma and hepatitis B virus infection.

This clonotype was picked up a small number of times. The chain carries TRBV6-1 and TRBJ2-1, with D tentatively TRBD1 or TRBD2 (5 bases each). With 8 bases removed from V and 10 bases from J, the gap between germline ends came to 18 bases. The CDR3 sequence is 13 residues long. CDR1 MNHNS and CDR2 SASEGT come from the germline V gene. In DNA form, the CDR3 reads TGTGCCAGCGAGGGGTCGGCGACGGTAGAGCAGTTCTTC. Translating gives CASEGSATVEQFF.

A remark on this clonotype: Germline and junction disagree at one end, which may indicate a read error. The V call is TRBV5-1, the J call TRBJ2-1; D perhaps matches TRBD1 (6 bases). The CDR3 runs to 15 residues. Per the germline V gene, CDR1 is SGHRS and CDR2 is YFSETQ. CDR3 loop: CASNLLPTGIDEQFF. The CDR3 nucleotides read TGCGCCAGCAACTTGCTACCCACAGGGATCGATGAGCAGTTCTTC.

CDR3 region: CASSRGGFRGANVLTF. The CDR3, as DNA: TGTGCCAGCAGCAGGGGGGGATTTAGGGGGGCCAACGTCCTGACTTTC. The rearrangement joins TRBV7-8 to TRBJ2-6, with a possible D match to TRBD2 (7 bases). Trimming removed 5 bases at V and 4 bases at J, with 15 bases between. The CDR3 extends over 16 amino acids. Germline lookup yields CDR1 SGHVS and CDR2 FQNEAQ.

Regarding this clonotype: At one of its ends the junction is not consistent with the germline gene, which may arise from a read error. V gene TRBV11-2 combines with J gene TRBJ2-1; D possibly corresponds to TRBD2 (5 bases). Germline V gives CDR1 SGHAT, CDR2 FQNNGV. This CDR3 has 14 residues. The chain's CDR3 is CASTVVGAYNDQFF. The CDR3 nucleotides are TGTGCCAGCACTGTAGTGGGAGCGTACAATGATCAGTTCTTC.

Note on this clonotype: As the CDR3 is not closed by the conserved phenylalanine or tryptophan, this likely results from a read error. The chain uses TRBV11-2 and TRBJ2-7, with TRBD1 matching 7 bases. The CDR3 is 15 residues long. Germline CDR1 is SGHAT and CDR2 is FQNNGV. The CDR3 DNA is TGTACCAGCAGACACATCCGGGACAGTCCTACGCAGCAGTACTCC. Its protein is CTSRHIRDSPTQQYS.

CDR3 sequence: CSVFSIQDLSTDTQYF. As DNA, the CDR3 is TGCAGCGTTTTTTCGATACAGGACCTTAGCACAGATACGCAGTATTTT. The J gene is TRBJ2-3, the V gene TRBV29-1; D might be TRBD1 (5 bases). Per germline, CDR1 SQVTM and CDR2 ANQGSEA. There are 16 residues in the CDR3. V shed 5 bases and J shed 0 bases, with 18 bases lying between them.

The chain carries TRBV6-1 and TRBJ2-7, with TRBD1 matching 7 bases. Germline lookup yields CDR1 MNHNS and CDR2 SASEGT. V trimming: 7 bases; J trimming: 3 bases; junction bases outside the gene matches: 9. This CDR3 contains 14 residues. The CDR3 loop reads CASKSDRNGYEQYF. CDR3 sequence (DNA): TGTGCCAGCAAATCGGACAGGAATGGCTACGAGCAGTACTTC.

This clonotype was seen a single time. Here the CDR3 DNA reads TGTGCCAGCAGTTTGGGAGGAGGGACGAGATACAATGAGCAGTTCTTC. It is translated as CASSLGGGTRYNEQFF. The J gene is TRBJ2-1, the V gene TRBV28; possible D gene TRBD2, 6 bases. The CDR3 is 16 amino acids. Trimming left V 3 bases short and J 4 bases short, with 16 bases between. Germline CDR1 reads MDHEN; CDR2 reads SYDVKM. The variable domain in full, completed from reference TRBV28 and TRBJ2-1, reads DVKVTQSSRYLVKRTGEKVFLECVQDMDHENMFWYRQDPGLGLRLIYFSYDVKMKEKGDIPEGYSVSREKKERFSLILESASTNQTSMYLCASSLGGGTRYNEQFFGPGTRLTVL.